The 22 T cell receptor beta chains given below trace back to one sample, sequenced in a study of blood T cell repertoires in COVID-19. Assay: immunoSEQ multiplex PCR; the TCRdb copy retains only in-frame clones and omits some. The sample has about 73,000 clones; approximately 84% are singletons. Input material: peripheral blood. These receptors all stem from a human donor in a cohort sampled during active COVID-19.

The V gene is TRBV29-1, the J gene TRBJ1-1; D is perhaps TRBD1 (6 bases). Germline CDR1 SQVTM, CDR2 ANQGSEA. With 8 bases removed from V and 3 bases from J, the gap between germline ends came to 16 bases. CDR3 length: 13 residues. DNA of the CDR3: TGCAGCTTGTTGGACCCAGGGGACACTGAAGCTTTCTTT. It is translated as CSLLDPGDTEAFF.

V and J are TRBV2 and TRBJ2-7; possibly TRBD1 for D (5 bases). Trimming shortened V by 8 bases and J by 3 bases, and 14 bases separated the two germline ends. Germline CDR1 reads SNHLY; CDR2 reads FYNNEI. The CDR3 contains 13 residues. CDR3 sequence (DNA): TGTGCCAGCGGGCCAGGGCCGCGCTACGAGCAGTACTTC. This encodes CASGPGPRYEQYF.

Written as DNA, the CDR3 is TGTGCCAGCAGTAGCAGGGCAATTCAGCCCCAGCATTTT. Protein sequence: CASSSRAIQPQHF. V and J are TRBV6-6 and TRBJ1-5, with D possibly TRBD1 on 5 matching bases. V was pared by 5 bases and J by 6 bases, with 11 bases between. Germline-derived CDR1 and CDR2 are MNHNY and SVGAGI (reference sequence). The CDR3 is 13 residues long.

The rearrangement joins TRBV11-2 to TRBJ2-7; TRBD1 matches 10 bases. V shed 3 bases, J shed 6 bases, and the junction held 8 bases outside the gene matches. The germline V gene has CDR1 SGHAT and CDR2 FQNNGV. The CDR3 totals 15 residues. The CDR3 DNA is TGTGCCAGCAGCTTCGTGCTAGGACAGGGGGGCGAGCAGTACTTC. Translated: CASSFVLGQGGEQYF.

This clone has a single count. The genes are TRBV4-1 and TRBJ2-3; 7 nucleotides align to TRBD1. The germline gives CDR1 MGHRA, CDR2 YSYEKL. The CDR3 is 15 residues long. The V segment lost 3 bases and the J segment 0 bases; nucleotides outside the gene matches: 3. The CDR3 protein is CASSHRDRSTDTQYF. In nucleotides, the CDR3 is TGCGCCAGCAGCCATCGGGACAGAAGCACAGATACGCAGTATTTT.

The chain combines TRBV4-1 with TRBJ2-1, with 14 nucleotides matching TRBD2. CDR1 is MGHRA and CDR2 is YSYEKL in the germline V gene. The CDR3 loop spans 15 amino acids. The trim removed 4 bases at V and 7 bases at J, leaving 3 bases unmatched. CDR3 sequence reads: CASSPGLAGGNEQFF. The CDR3 DNA is TGCGCCAGCAGCCCCGGACTAGCGGGGGGTAATGAGCAGTTCTTC.

The chain combines TRBV5-1 with TRBJ2-3, with 8 bases that match TRBD2. CDR1 and CDR2 (germline): SGHRS, YFSETQ. With V trimmed by 3 bases and J by 7 bases, 4 bases remained unmatched. The CDR3 consists of 13 residues. CDR3 amino acids: CASSSGGANTQYF. The CDR3 region has the DNA TGCGCCAGCAGCTCCGGGGGGGCAAATACGCAGTATTTT.

V gene TRBV4-1 combines with J gene TRBJ2-2, with 8 bases fitting TRBD2. CDR1 and CDR2 from the germline V gene are MGHRA and YSYEKL. Germline trimming cut 0 bases from V and 9 bases from J; bases unmatched to any gene: 6. This CDR3 spans 15 amino acids. The CDR3 is CASSQEAGGVRELFF. CDR3 DNA: TGCGCCAGCAGCCAAGAGGCGGGGGGAGTTCGGGAGCTGTTTTTT.

V usage is TRBV24-1 and J usage is TRBJ2-5; TRBD1 is a possible D gene (6 bases). CDR1 is KGHDR, CDR2 SFDVKD, per germline. The V end lost 5 bases, the J end lost 2 bases, and 14 bases lay between the germline ends. This CDR3 is 15 amino acids long. CDR3 sequence (DNA): TGTGCCACCAGTGTCCTGTGGGGGCGGCAAGAGACCCAGTACTTC. Its translation: CATSVLWGRQETQYF.

The gene calls are TRBV5-1 and TRBJ2-7; 7 bases are shared with TRBD1. The germline V gene has CDR1 SGHRS and CDR2 YFSETQ. Trimming at V came to 5 bases and at J to 9 bases, leaving 14 bases not matched to a gene. The length of the CDR3 is 14 residues. The CDR3 reads CASSRDTGASAQYF. The CDR3 DNA reads TGCGCCAGCAGTCGAGATACAGGGGCCTCGGCGCAGTACTTC.

This clone has only a few counts. The chain employs TRBV27 and TRBJ2-7; TRBD2 matches 7 bases. The germline CDR1 and CDR2 sequences are MNHEY and SMNVEV (reference sequence). V trimming: 6 bases; J trimming: 6 bases; junction bases outside the gene matches: 11. The CDR3 is 14 amino acids. The CDR3 sequence: CASRLGFGGGEQYF. The CDR3 DNA reads TGTGCCAGCAGGCTAGGCTTTGGGGGGGGCGAGCAGTACTTC.

The chain uses TRBV11-1 and TRBJ2-1, with 9 bases aligning to TRBD1. The CDR3 spans 15 residues. The ends lost 5 bases at V and 6 bases at J; junction bases unmatched: 8. Germline CDR1 reads SGHAT; CDR2 reads FQDESV (reference sequence). The CDR3 here is CASSDRQGGSNEQFF. The CDR3 DNA reads as TGTGCCAGCAGCGATCGACAGGGGGGGAGCAATGAGCAGTTCTTC.

The chain uses TRBV5-4 and TRBJ1-3; D ambiguous. V gave up 4 bases and J gave up 5 bases, with 13 bases separating them. The CDR3 spans 14 residues. Germline V CDR1 and CDR2: SGHNT, YYREEE (reference sequence). CDR3 coding DNA: TGTGCCAGCAGCCCAGGTCACGGAAGAAACACCATATATTTT. Protein product: CASSPGHGRNTIYF.

The chain has TRBV29-1 and TRBJ2-4, with 9 bases aligning to TRBD2. The CDR3 spans 14 residues. Trimming at V came to 1 base and at J to 7 bases, leaving 5 bases not matched to a gene. Germline V gives CDR1 SQVTM, CDR2 ANQGSEA. CDR3 sequence: CSVEGGGAGNIQYF. For the CDR3, the DNA is TGCAGCGTTGAAGGCGGGGGGGCCGGGAACATTCAGTACTTC. Using reference TRBV29-1 and TRBJ2-4 for the parts outside the CDR3, the full variable domain is SAVISQKPSRDICQRGTSLTIQCQVDSQVTMMFWYRQQPGQSLTLIATANQGSEATYESGFVIDKFPISRPNLTFSTLTVSNMSPEDSSIYLCSVEGGGAGNIQYFGAGTRLSVL.

A single count supports this clone. This chain links TRBV4-3 with TRBJ2-1; 8 bases are shared with TRBD1. The CDR3 length is 16 residues. The germline V gene encodes CDR1 LGHNA and CDR2 YSLEER. With V trimmed by 5 bases and J by 5 bases, 11 bases remained unmatched. The CDR3 here is CASSTETGQGDNEQFF. The DNA for the CDR3 is TGCGCCAGCAGCACAGAGACAGGACAGGGAGACAATGAGCAGTTCTTC.

This chain joins TRBV6-6 and TRBJ1-5; 11 bases align to TRBD1. Per the germline V gene, CDR1 is MNHNY and CDR2 is SVGAGI (reference sequence). The CDR3 covers 15 residues. The J segment lost 6 bases and the V segment lost 6 bases, leaving 7 bases of the junction unmatched. CDR3 nucleotides: TGTGCCAGCAGAAGTTGGACAGGGGGCGTTCAGCCCCAGCATTTT. This gives the protein CASRSWTGGVQPQHF.

This sequence joins TRBV7-8 and TRBJ1-4, with 7 bases that match TRBD1. CDR3 length: 14 residues. Germline CDR1 reads SGHVS; CDR2 reads FQNEAQ. J lost 7 bases, V lost 6 bases, and 8 bases had no gene match. The CDR3 here is CASSPNDRAEKLFF. Written as DNA, the CDR3 is TGTGCCAGCAGTCCTAACGACAGGGCTGAAAAACTGTTTTTT. Full variable domain (remainder filled in from reference TRBV7-8 and TRBJ1-4): GAGVSQSPRYKVAKRGQDVALRCDPISGHVSLFWYQQALGQGPEFLTYFQNEAQLDKSGLPSDRFFAERPEGSVSTLKIQRTQQEDSAVYLCASSPNDRAEKLFFGSGTQLSVL.

The chain combines TRBV7-2 with TRBJ2-5, with 9 bases fitting TRBD1. V shed 7 bases, J shed 3 bases, and the junction held 6 bases outside the gene matches. The length of the CDR3 is 14 residues. Germline assignment: CDR1 SGHTA and CDR2 FQGNSA. The CDR3, as DNA: TGTGCCAGCACCCAAGGGACAGGGAAAGAGACCCAGTACTTC. Protein sequence: CASTQGTGKETQYF.

This chain links TRBV6-5 with TRBJ2-7; D might be TRBD1 (5 bases). Per germline, CDR1 MNHEY and CDR2 SVGAGI. The germline V and J ends were trimmed by 5 bases and 1 base, with 9 bases remaining between them. The CDR3 contains 13 residues. For the CDR3, the DNA is TGTGCCAGCAGTCCAACAGGATCCTACGAGCAGTACTTC. Its translation is CASSPTGSYEQYF.

This clone was observed a few times. V gene TRBV29-1 combines with J gene TRBJ1-1; possibly TRBD1 for D (5 bases). The CDR3 extends over 14 amino acids. V was clipped by 0 bases and J by 5 bases, with 13 bases between them. Germline values: CDR1 SQVTM, CDR2 ANQGSEA. The chain's CDR3 is CSVEDPREGTEAFF. The CDR3, as DNA: TGCAGCGTTGAAGATCCGAGGGAGGGGACTGAAGCTTTCTTT.

This clone was found a few times. V is TRBV7-9 and J is TRBJ2-7; 7 bases align to TRBD1. CDR3 size: 14 residues. Germline CDR1 reads SEHNR; CDR2 reads FQNEAQ (reference sequence). The V gene end was trimmed by 10 bases and the J gene end by 9 bases; junction bases not matched to a gene: 18. The CDR3 spells CATSPLAGGTGQYF. CDR3 DNA: TGTGCCACCAGTCCCCTGGCAGGGGGAACAGGGCAGTACTTC.

This chain joins TRBV12-3 or TRBV12-4 and TRBJ2-7, with a weak D call TRBD1 (5 bases). Trimming cost V 6 bases and J 1 base, with 10 bases left between them. The CDR3 covers 13 residues. In DNA, the CDR3 is TGTGCCAGCAGACTCTCAGGGTCCTACGAGCAGTACTTC. This codes for CASRLSGSYEQYF.